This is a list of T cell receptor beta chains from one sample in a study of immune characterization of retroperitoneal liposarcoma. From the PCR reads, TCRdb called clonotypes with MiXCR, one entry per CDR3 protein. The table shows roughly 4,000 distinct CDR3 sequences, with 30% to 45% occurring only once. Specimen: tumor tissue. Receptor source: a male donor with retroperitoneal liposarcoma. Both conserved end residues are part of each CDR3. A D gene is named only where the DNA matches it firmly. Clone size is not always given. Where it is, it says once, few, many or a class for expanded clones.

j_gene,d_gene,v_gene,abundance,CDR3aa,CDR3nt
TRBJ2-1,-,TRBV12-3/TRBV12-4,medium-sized,CASSLEGGFEQFF,TGTGCCAGCAGTTTAGAAGGGGGTTTCGAGCAGTTCTTC
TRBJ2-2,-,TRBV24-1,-,CATSLGTGELFF,TGTGCCACCAGTTTGGGCACCGGGGAGCTGTTTTTT
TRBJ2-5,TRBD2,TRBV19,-,CASSRGGGSVRETQYF,TGTGCCAGTAGTAGGGGGGGAGGGAGTGTTCGGGAGACCCAGTACTTC
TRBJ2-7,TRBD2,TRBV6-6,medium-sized,CASSSPTSGSYEQYF,TGTGCCAGCAGTTCTCCGACTAGCGGGAGTTACGAGCAGTACTTC
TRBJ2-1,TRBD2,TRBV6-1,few,CASSEGLAGDFEQFF,TGTGCCAGCAGTGAAGGTTTAGCGGGAGATTTCGAGCAGTTCTTC
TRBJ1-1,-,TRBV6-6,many,CASSPVGDEAFF,TGTGCCAGCTCTCCTGTCGGGGACGAAGCTTTCTTT
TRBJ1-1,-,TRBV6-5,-,CASRVHRDQNTEAFF,TGTGCCAGCAGGGTCCACAGGGATCAGAACACTGAAGCTTTCTTT
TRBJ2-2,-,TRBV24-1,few,CATSDLDETENTGELFF,TGTGCCACCAGTGATTTGGACGAGACAGAGAACACCGGGGAGCTGTTTTTT
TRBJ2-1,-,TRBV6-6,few,CASSYASAHNEQFF,TGTGCCAGCAGTTACGCTAGCGCCCACAATGAGCAGTTCTTC
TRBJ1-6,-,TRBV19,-,CASSADGGNSPLHF,TGTGCCAGTAGCGCCGACGGGGGCAATTCACCCCTCCACTTT
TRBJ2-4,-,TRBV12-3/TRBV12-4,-,CASSPPDSNIQYF,TGTGCCAGCAGCCCTCCGGACTCAAACATTCAGTACTTC
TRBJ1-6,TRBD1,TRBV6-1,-,CASSGQRVPQGPSSYNSPLHF,TGTGCCAGCAGTGGCCAACGGGTTCCACAGGGGCCGAGCTCCTATAATTCACCCCTCCACTTT
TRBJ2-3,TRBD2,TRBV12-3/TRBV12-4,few,CASTMGRLAGTDTQYF,TGTGCCAGCACCATGGGACGGCTAGCGGGTACAGATACGCAGTATTTT
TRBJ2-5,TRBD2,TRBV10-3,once,CAISESWEAGAGETQYF,TGTGCCATCAGTGAGTCATGGGAAGCGGGAGCCGGAGAGACCCAGTACTTC
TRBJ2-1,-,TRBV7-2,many,CASSHYNYNEQFF,TGTGCCAGCAGCCATTATAACTACAATGAGCAGTTCTTC
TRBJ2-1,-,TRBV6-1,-,CASREDNGYYEQFF,TGTGCCAGCAGAGAAGATAACGGCTACTACGAGCAGTTCTTC
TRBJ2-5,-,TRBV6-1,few,CASSESTYQETQYF,TGTGCCAGCAGTGAATCGACCTACCAAGAGACCCAGTACTTC
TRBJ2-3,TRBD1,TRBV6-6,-,CASSDNRGPDTQYF,TGTGCCAGCAGTGATAACAGGGGCCCAGATACGCAGTATTTT
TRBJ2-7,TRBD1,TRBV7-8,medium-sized,CASSLLSSRGHFYNEQYF,TGTGCCAGCAGCCTACTTTCATCCAGGGGGCATTTCTACAATGAGCAGTACTTC
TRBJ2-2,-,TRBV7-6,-,CASSLSPSQARSTGELFF,TGTGCCAGCAGCTTATCCCCGAGCCAGGCCAGGAGCACCGGGGAGCTGTTTTTT
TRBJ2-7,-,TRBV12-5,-,CASGLGQAYEQYF,TGTGCTAGTGGTTTGGGACAGGCCTACGAGCAGTACTTC
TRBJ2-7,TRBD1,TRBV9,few,CASSAQGAYEQYF,TGTGCCAGCAGCGCCCAGGGGGCCTACGAGCAGTACTTC
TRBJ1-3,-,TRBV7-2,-,CASTLVGTFSGNTIYF,TGTGCCAGCACCTTAGTGGGAACCTTCTCTGGAAACACCATATATTTT
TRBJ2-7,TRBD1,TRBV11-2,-,CASTLQGRWGEQYF,TGTGCCAGCACCTTACAGGGGAGATGGGGGGAGCAGTACTTC
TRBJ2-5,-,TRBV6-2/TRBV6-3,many,CASSPTGPGGETQYF,TGTGCCAGCAGTCCCACCGGACCCGGGGGAGAGACCCAGTACTTC
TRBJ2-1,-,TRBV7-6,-,CASSFNEARIEQFF,TGTGCCAGCAGCTTTAACGAAGCGCGGATTGAGCAGTTCTTC
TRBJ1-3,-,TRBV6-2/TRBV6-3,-,CASKQGGSGNTIYF,TGTGCCAGCAAACAAGGGGGCTCTGGAAACACCATATATTTT
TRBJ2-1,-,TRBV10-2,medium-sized,CASSPHNEQFF,TGCGCCAGCAGCCCACACAATGAGCAGTTCTTC